The 10 T cell receptor beta chains presented below share a single source sample, sequenced in a study of OX40 agonist ivuxolimab in advanced cancers. The protocol was immunoSEQ multiplex PCR, while the TCRdb copy is restricted to in-frame clones and leaves out a portion. Of 39,000 or so clones listed, approximately 90% are singletons. Sequenced here: CD4+ or CD8+ T cells sorted from blood, sampled in a trial of the OX40 agonist ivuxolimab. These receptors all come from an adult with an advanced solid tumor such as melanoma, head and neck, liver or kidney cancer.

The chain is built from TRBV7-9 and TRBJ2-3; 8 positions agree with TRBD1. Germline V CDR1 and CDR2: SEHNR, FQNEAQ (reference sequence). The CDR3 covers 16 residues. The junction had 7 bases not matched to a gene; V was cut back by 1 base and J by 4 bases. CDR3 DNA sequence: TGTGCCAGCAGCTTAGTGTGGACAGGGAGCCCAGATACGCAGTATTTT. This sequence encodes CASSLVWTGSPDTQYF.

The CDR3 DNA sequence: TGTGCCAGCAGTTTAGGCGAAAACTATGGCTACACCTTC. Translation gives CASSLGENYGYTF. The chain links TRBV28 to TRBJ1-2, with D hard to call. Germline CDR1 reads MDHEN; CDR2 reads SYDVKM. V shed 2 bases and J shed 2 bases, with 6 bases lying between them. The CDR3 sequence is 13 residues long.

The chain combines TRBV18 with TRBJ2-1, with 7 bases identical to TRBD2. This CDR3 contains 16 residues. CDR1 is KGHSH and CDR2 is LQKENI in the germline V gene. The V gene end was trimmed by 6 bases and the J gene end by 6 bases; junction bases not matched to a gene: 14. The CDR3 DNA follows: TGTGCCAGCTCCGCGGATTGGGGCGGGAGCGTCAATGAGCAGTTCTTC. Amino acids: CASSADWGGSVNEQFF.

The V gene is TRBV6-5, the J gene TRBJ2-7; D might be TRBD1 (5 bases). Per the germline V gene, CDR1 is MNHEY and CDR2 is SVGAGI. The CDR3 is 11 amino acids. The V and J ends lost 8 bases and 5 bases respectively, with 10 bases between them. The CDR3 sequence is CASQGVHEQYF. Written as DNA, the CDR3 is TGTGCCAGCCAAGGGGTTCACGAGCAGTACTTC.

The chain couples TRBV6-1 to TRBJ2-3; 12 positions match TRBD1. The CDR3 is made up of 17 amino acids. The germline V gene encodes CDR1 MNHNS and CDR2 SASEGT. V lost 0 bases to trimming and J lost 6 bases; unmatched junction nucleotides: 7. CDR3 DNA sequence: TGTGCCAGCAGTGAAGCGGGGGGGACAGGGGGCGCGGATACGCAGTATTTT. Encoded protein: CASSEAGGTGGADTQYF.

The genes are TRBV27 and TRBJ2-5, with D possibly being TRBD2 (6 bases). This CDR3 is 14 amino acids long. The germline V gene encodes CDR1 MNHEY and CDR2 SMNVEV (reference sequence). Trimming removed 5 bases at V and 5 bases at J, with 15 bases between. In DNA, the CDR3 is TGTGCCAGCAGTGGGTCGGGGGAGCGGGAGACCCAGTACTTC. Translation gives CASSGSGERETQYF.

Only one count was recorded for this clone. The V gene is TRBV7-2, the J gene TRBJ2-3; 9 bases are shared with TRBD2. Germline V gives CDR1 SGHTA, CDR2 FQGNSA. V trimming: 5 bases; J trimming: 4 bases; junction bases outside the gene matches: 4. This CDR3 is built from 14 residues. Here the CDR3 reads CASSAGLAADTQYF. The CDR3 DNA sequence: TGTGCCAGCAGCGCGGGACTAGCTGCAGATACGCAGTATTTT. Combining the CDR3 with reference TRBV7-2 and TRBJ2-3 gives the whole variable domain GAGVSQSPSNKVTEKGKDVELRCDPISGHTALYWYRQSLGQGLEFLIYFQGNSAPDKSGLPSDRFSAERTGGSVSTLTIQRTQQEDSAVYLCASSAGLAADTQYFGPGTRLTVL.

J is TRBJ2-7 and V is TRBV7-9; TRBD1 matches 9 bases. The CDR3 has 15 amino acids. The V gene's germline CDR1 is SEHNR and CDR2 FQNEAQ (reference sequence). J gave up 6 bases and V 7 bases, and 13 bases lay outside the gene matches. The CDR3 protein is CASITGDRVVGEQYF. CDR3 in DNA: TGTGCCAGCATTACCGGGGACAGGGTGGTGGGCGAGCAGTACTTC.

In DNA, the CDR3 is TGTGCCAGCAGTGACAGCGGGAAGGGCACAGATACGCAGTATTTT. It translates to CASSDSGKGTDTQYF. V and J are TRBV25-1 and TRBJ2-3, with 7 bases aligning to TRBD2. V lost 3 bases and J lost 1; bases outside the gene matches: 4. Germline lookup yields CDR1 MGHDK and CDR2 SYGVNS. The CDR3 contains 15 residues.

The chain has TRBV7-8 and TRBJ2-3, with TRBD1 as a possible D gene (6 bases). CDR3 length: 15 residues. Per germline, CDR1 SGHVS and CDR2 FQNEAQ. Trimming took off 5 bases at V and 4 bases at J, with 16 bases between the two ends. In nucleotides, the CDR3 is TGTGCCAGCAGCGCGAGAACAGGGTCCCCAGATACGCAGTATTTT. Translating it yields CASSARTGSPDTQYF.